These T cell receptor beta chains were read from a single sample in a study of blood T cell repertoires in COVID-19. Produced via immunoSEQ multiplex PCR; TCRdb's table is partial and in-frame only. Among more than 250,000 clones listed, about nine tenths were seen once. Material for sequencing was peripheral blood. The receptors come from a woman aged 50 to 65 with COVID-19, enrolled during active disease. Both conserved end residues are part of each CDR3. Fields, in order: clone size, D gene, V gene, J gene, CDR3 DNA, CDR3 protein. A D gene is named only where the DNA matches it firmly. Part of the rows lack a size; the others show once, few, many or a class for expanded clones.

>NA|TRBD2|TRBV6-1|TRBJ2-1
TGTGCCAGCAGTGAATGGACTAGCGGGAGGGCTGGCGATGAGCAGTTCTTC
CASSEWTSGRAGDEQFF
>NA|TRBD2|TRBV7-8|TRBJ2-3
TGTGCCAGCAGCTCCAGACTAGCGGGAGCGAGCACAGATACGCAGTATTTT
CASSSRLAGASTDTQYF
>NA|TRBD2|TRBV11-2|TRBJ2-1
TGTGCCAGCAGCAGCGGGACTACCCCTCGAGGTAGGTTCTTC
CASSSGTTPRGRFF
>NA|NA|TRBV27|TRBJ2-5
TGTGCCAGCAGTTCAGTATACCAAGAGACCCAGTACTTC
CASSSVYQETQYF
>NA|TRBD1|TRBV19|TRBJ1-2
TGTGCCAGTAGTAGTGGGGACAGGGGAACCTATGGCTACACCTTC
CASSSGDRGTYGYTF
>NA|TRBD2|TRBV18|TRBJ2-7
TGTGCCAGCTCACCTCTCGCGGGAGAGTACGAGCAGTACTTC
CASSPLAGEYEQYF
>NA|TRBD1|TRBV6-5|TRBJ1-6
TGTGCCAGCAGTCGTTCGGGACAGGGGGGTTCACCCCTCCACTTT
CASSRSGQGGSPLHF
>once|NA|TRBV2|TRBJ1-5
TGTGCCAGCCACAGATACGGACAGCCCCAGCATTTT
CASHRYGQPQHF
>NA|TRBD1|TRBV18|TRBJ2-2
TGTGCCAGCTCACCTCGCCGACAGGGGCAGGTACCGAACACCGGGGAGCTGTTTTTT
CASSPRRQGQVPNTGELFF
>NA|TRBD1|TRBV20-1|TRBJ2-7
TGCAGTGCTGCCCGACAGGGTGAGCAGTACTTC
CSAARQGEQYF
>NA|TRBD1|TRBV4-1|TRBJ2-7
TGCGCCAGCAGCCTGAACAGGGGGTCCTACGAGCAGTACTTC
CASSLNRGSYEQYF
>NA|TRBD1|TRBV3-1/TRBV3-2|TRBJ2-7
TGTGCCAGCAGCCACCAAAGACAGGGGGCTTTCAACGAGCAGTACTTC
CASSHQRQGAFNEQYF
>NA|NA|TRBV19|TRBJ2-7
TGTGCCAGTACCCCAGGGAAGGGGCTGTACGAGCAGTACTTC
CASTPGKGLYEQYF
>NA|NA|TRBV30|TRBJ2-5
TGTGCCGGCCAGGGGAGAGTTGCGGGGACCCAGTACTTC
CAGQGRVAGTQYF
>NA|NA|TRBV7-2|TRBJ2-3
TGTGCCAGCAGCAACCGGGACACCTTCACAGATACGCAGTATTTT
CASSNRDTFTDTQYF
>NA|NA|TRBV7-8|TRBJ1-2
TGTGCCAGCAGCTTAGAGACAGGAAAAGCAGATTATGGCTACACCTTC
CASSLETGKADYGYTF
>NA|NA|TRBV19|TRBJ1-1
TGTGCGGCAGAGGGCACTGAAGCTTTCTTT
CAAEGTEAFF
>NA|NA|TRBV5-4|TRBJ2-6
TGTGCCAGCAGCTTGGGTAGTTCTGGGGCCAACGTCCTGACTTTC
CASSLGSSGANVLTF
>once|TRBD2|TRBV3-1/TRBV3-2|TRBJ2-2
TGTGCCAGCAGCCAAGAGATGAGACTAGCGATCACCGGGGAGCTGTTTTTT
CASSQEMRLAITGELFF
>NA|NA|TRBV15|TRBJ1-2
TGTGCCACCAGCAGAGATCGGGACAAGATATATGGCTACACCTTC
CATSRDRDKIYGYTF
>once|TRBD1|TRBV6-5|TRBJ2-5
TGTGCCAGCAGGGCAGGGACAGGGCAAGAGACCCAGTACTTC
CASRAGTGQETQYF
>NA|NA|TRBV11-3|TRBJ2-7
TGTGCCAGCAGCCCCTCCGGCAGCGCTTACGAGCAGTACTTC
CASSPSGSAYEQYF
>once|TRBD2|TRBV7-9|TRBJ2-7
TGTGCCAGCAGCTCCCCCCCCCGGGAGGAGTACGAGCAGTACTTC
CASSSPPREEYEQYF
>NA|NA|TRBV19|TRBJ2-5
TGTGCCAGTAGTATAAGCACTCAACGGGAGACCCAGTACTTC
CASSISTQRETQYF
>NA|TRBD2|TRBV7-8|TRBJ2-2
TGTGCCAGCAGCGGAGCGGGAGGGCCAACCGGGGAGCTGTTTTTT
CASSGAGGPTGELFF
>once|TRBD2|TRBV7-2|TRBJ2-5
TGTGCCAGCAGCCGTTTAGGACTAGAAGAGACCCAGTACTTC
CASSRLGLEETQYF
>NA|NA|TRBV30|TRBJ1-2
TGTGCCTGGGTGGACAGATGGATATATGGCTACACCTTC
CAWVDRWIYGYTF
>few|TRBD1|TRBV19|TRBJ1-4
TGTGCCAGTAGTTTACCGACCGGGACAGGGGGAAAACTGTTTTTT
CASSLPTGTGGKLFF
>NA|NA|TRBV21-1|TRBJ1-5
TGTGCCAGGAGAGCAGGGGCCACCACTTATAGCAATCAGCCCCAGCATTTT
CARRAGATTYSNQPQHF
>once|NA|TRBV7-3|TRBJ2-2
TGTGCCAGCAGTCTAATGCTTAGCGCGGGTACCGGGGAGCTGTTTTTT
CASSLMLSAGTGELFF
>NA|NA|TRBV11-3|TRBJ2-7
TGTGCCAGCAGCTTGGATCCGGGACTTACCTACGAGCAGTACTTC
CASSLDPGLTYEQYF
>NA|TRBD1|TRBV9|TRBJ2-5
TGTGCCAGCAGCGGTCTCTCCGGGACAGAAGAGACCCAGTACTTC
CASSGLSGTEETQYF
>NA|NA|TRBV7-8|TRBJ2-7
TGTGCCAGCAGCCACAGGGACAGTCGGGGGTACGAGCAGTACTTC
CASSHRDSRGYEQYF
>NA|TRBD1|TRBV4-1|TRBJ1-6
TGCGCCAGCAGCCAGAGAGCCGGGACAGGGATTTCACCCCTCCACTTT
CASSQRAGTGISPLHF
>NA|NA|TRBV6-4|TRBJ1-5
TGTGCCAGCAGTGACTCAACATTTGTGGGCAGCTATAGCAATCAGCCCCAGCATTTT
CASSDSTFVGSYSNQPQHF
>few|NA|TRBV30|TRBJ2-2
TGTGCCTGGCAGGGTAGTTGGCCGAACACCGGGGAGCTGTTTTTT
CAWQGSWPNTGELFF
>NA|TRBD1|TRBV3-1/TRBV3-2|TRBJ2-3
TGTGCCAGCAGCCCTGGGACAGCGCGACGGGGCACAGATACGCAGTATTTT
CASSPGTARRGTDTQYF
>NA|TRBD1|TRBV27|TRBJ2-5
TGTGCCAGCAGTTCCCTCCAGGACAGGGGTCAGGAGACCCAGTACTTC
CASSSLQDRGQETQYF
>NA|TRBD1|TRBV15|TRBJ1-5
TGTGCCACCAGCAGCGGCGGCAGGGGGAACAATCAGCCCCAGCATTTT
CATSSGGRGNNQPQHF
>NA|TRBD2|TRBV19|TRBJ2-1
TGTGCCAGCAGATCCGGGACTAGCGGGATCGGTGAGCAGTTCTTC
CASRSGTSGIGEQFF
>NA|NA|TRBV7-2|TRBJ1-5
TGTGCCAGCAGCTTCTCAGGGGTTTTTGGAAATCAGCCCCAGCATTTT
CASSFSGVFGNQPQHF
>NA|NA|TRBV5-1|TRBJ1-1
TGCGCCAGCAGCCCACAGGGTTCGGACACTGAAGCTTTCTTT
CASSPQGSDTEAFF
>NA|TRBD1|TRBV7-9|TRBJ1-2
TGTGCCAGCAGCACCGGGACAGGGCGGTCGTGGGGCTACACCTTC
CASSTGTGRSWGYTF
>NA|TRBD2|TRBV2|TRBJ2-1
TGTGCCAGCAGTCCGGGACTAGTCTACAATGAGCAGTTCTTC
CASSPGLVYNEQFF
>NA|NA|TRBV4-1|TRBJ1-5
TGCGCCAGCAGCCAAGATGGAAGGGGTGGTCAGCCCCAGCATTTT
CASSQDGRGGQPQHF
>NA|TRBD1|TRBV2|TRBJ1-6
TGTGCCAGCAAGGGACAGGGTTCGTCACCCCTCCACTTT
CASKGQGSSPLHF
>NA|TRBD1|TRBV27|TRBJ2-5
TGTGCCAGCAGTTTAGTTGGTTCGGGACAGCTCCAAGAGACCCAGTACTTC
CASSLVGSGQLQETQYF
>NA|TRBD2|TRBV10-1|TRBJ2-2
TGCGCCAGCAGTGATCCAGGGAGGGACACCGGGGAGCTGTTTTTT
CASSDPGRDTGELFF
>once|NA|TRBV5-4|TRBJ1-3
TGTGCCAGCAGCTTAGGGGGAACAAGAAACACCATATATTTT
CASSLGGTRNTIYF
>NA|TRBD2|TRBV30|TRBJ2-1
TGTGCCTGGAGTGTACTTGGGACTAGCGGGACCAGATCCTACAATGAGCAGTTCTTC
CAWSVLGTSGTRSYNEQFF
>NA|NA|TRBV7-9|TRBJ1-2
TGTGCCAGCAGCTTAGAGACTTATGGCTACACCTTC
CASSLETYGYTF
>NA|TRBD1|TRBV5-4|TRBJ1-5
TGTGCCAGCAGCTTGGACAGGGGTTATAGCAATCAGCCCCAGCATTTT
CASSLDRGYSNQPQHF